This TCR beta chain was recovered during a study of Graves' ophthalmopathy and Graves' hyperthyroidism. Germline V lookup: CDR1 MNHEY, CDR2 SVGAGI. This CDR3 comprises 14 residues. The V and J ends lost 8 bases and 3 bases respectively, with 14 bases between them. This clonotype was detected a few times. RNA transcripts served as template for amplifying TCR beta CDR3 sequences. The first-round RT-PCR employed HTBI primers together with the Qiagen OneStep RT-PCR kit. A multiplex PCR was then performed as the second round. In TCRdb, the multiplex PCR reads were re-called with MiXCR into one record per CDR3 protein. Of hundreds of thousands of distinct CDR3 sequences in the sample, 20% to 25% were seen once.

This chain joins TRBV6-5 and TRBJ2-1; D unclear. The TCR originated in a woman under 30 with stable Graves' hyperthyroidism. Sample: peripheral blood. In DNA, the CDR3 is TGTGCCAGCGGTACTTACTCTAGCTACAATGAGCAGTTCTTC. This sequence encodes CASGTYSSYNEQFF.